This T cell receptor beta chain was recorded in a study of CD8+CD57+ T cells in acquired aplastic anemia. Study details: Sorting CD4+ and CD8+ cells gave DNA averaging approximately 2.9 ug. Average CD4+ read depth in healthy donors was some 11 million reads.

Ten or more counts support this clonotype. The antigen is undetermined. General study results and limits: The CD8+ Simpson's diversity of patients and controls was not significantly different. Found in both controls and patients were about 30 CD8+ CDR3 sequences.

The CDR3 is 14 amino acids. Germline lookup yields CDR1 MNHEY and CDR2 SMNVEV (reference sequence). V dropped 6 bases and J dropped 5; count of bases not matched to a gene: 10. Genomic DNA provided the template from which TCR beta VDJ and CDR3 profiles were obtained. A single record per CDR3 protein comes from TCRdb applying MiXCR to the reads. Of roughly 86,000 distinct CDR3 sequences in the sample, around 44% were seen once. The chain recombines TRBV27 with TRBJ2-7; 7 bases are shared with TRBD1. The material sequenced was sorted CD4+, CD8+, or CD8+CD57+ T cells (not recorded which) from PBMCs. The clonotype was recovered from a human donor in good health, serving as a control. This CDR3 reads CASSYRGPLNEQYF. The CDR3, as DNA: TGTGCCAGCAGCTACAGGGGACCACTAAACGAGCAGTACTTC.